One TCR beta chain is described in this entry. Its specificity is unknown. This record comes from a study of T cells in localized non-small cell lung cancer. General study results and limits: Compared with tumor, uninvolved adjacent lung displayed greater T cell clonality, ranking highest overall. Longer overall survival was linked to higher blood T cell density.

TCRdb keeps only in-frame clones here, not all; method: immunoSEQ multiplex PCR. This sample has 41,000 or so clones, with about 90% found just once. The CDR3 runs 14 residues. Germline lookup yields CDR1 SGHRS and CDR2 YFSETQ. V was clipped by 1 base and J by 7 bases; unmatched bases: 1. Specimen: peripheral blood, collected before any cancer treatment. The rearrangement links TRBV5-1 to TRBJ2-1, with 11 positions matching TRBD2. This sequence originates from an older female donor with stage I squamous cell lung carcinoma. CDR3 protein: CASSLTSGSNEQFF. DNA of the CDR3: TGCGCCAGCAGCTTGACTAGCGGGAGTAATGAGCAGTTCTTC.